These 27 T cell receptor beta chains originate from one sample sequenced in a study of beta chain features in type 1 diabetes. The whole isolated RNA underwent reverse transcription, so sequencing captured expressed TCRB transcripts. Assay used: immunoSEQ multiplex PCR; TCRdb lists only in-frame clones, some missing. The sample records under 90,000 clones, 25% to 35% being singletons. The specimen was stem cell memory CD4+ T cells from blood. These receptors all come from a woman under 30 in good health.

This clone was seen a few times. The chain couples TRBV7-2 to TRBJ2-3; 8 bases align to TRBD1. CDR3 length equals 16 residues. Germline-derived CDR1 and CDR2 are SGHTA and FQGNSA. J gave up 0 bases and V 5 bases, and 7 bases lay outside the gene matches. CDR3 nucleotides: TGTGCCAGCAGCCTCAACGGACAGGGCAGCACAGATACGCAGTATTTT. Protein product: CASSLNGQGSTDTQYF. Combining the CDR3 with reference TRBV7-2 and TRBJ2-3 gives the whole variable domain GAGVSQSPSNKVTEKGKDVELRCDPISGHTALYWYRQSLGQGLEFLIYFQGNSAPDKSGLPSDRFSAERTGGSVSTLTIQRTQQEDSAVYLCASSLNGQGSTDTQYFGPGTRLTVL.

This clone was seen a handful of times. The CDR3 sequence is CASSRAPDSEAFF. CDR3 coding DNA: TGCGCCAGCAGTCGCGCCCCTGATAGTGAAGCTTTCTTT. The genes are TRBV4-1 and TRBJ1-1; D gene unclear. Trimming shortened V by 6 bases and J by 7 bases, and 15 bases separated the two germline ends. Germline V gives CDR1 MGHRA, CDR2 YSYEKL. The CDR3 spans 13 residues.

This rearrangement joins TRBV5-1 to TRBJ2-2; TRBD1 matches at 8 bases. The CDR3 totals 14 residues. With V trimmed by 6 bases and J by 4 bases, 5 bases remained unmatched. CDR1 and CDR2 (germline): SGHRS, YFSETQ. The CDR3 here is CASTQTGATGELFF. In DNA, the CDR3 is TGCGCCAGCACCCAGACAGGGGCCACCGGGGAGCTGTTTTTT.

This clone was counted a few times. The chain is built from TRBV7-8 and TRBJ1-1, with D unresolved. The CDR3 totals 13 residues. Per the germline V gene, CDR1 is SGHVS and CDR2 is FQNEAQ. Trimming left V 4 bases short and J 1 base short, with 7 bases between. CDR3 loop: CASSSGTNTEAFF. CDR3 sequence (DNA): TGTGCCAGCAGCTCAGGTACGAACACTGAAGCTTTCTTT. The full variable domain, rest sourced from reference TRBV7-8 and TRBJ1-1, is GAGVSQSPRYKVAKRGQDVALRCDPISGHVSLFWYQQALGQGPEFLTYFQNEAQLDKSGLPSDRFFAERPEGSVSTLKIQRTQQEDSAVYLCASSSGTNTEAFFGQGTRLTVV.

This clone was seen more than once but under ten times. The chain employs TRBV18 and TRBJ2-7; TRBD1 might be the D (6 bases). This CDR3 has 13 residues. The V end lost 3 bases, the J end lost 5 bases, and 11 bases lay between the germline ends. CDR1 is KGHSH, CDR2 LQKENI, per germline. CDR3 in amino acids: CASSPHRDDEQYF. Here the CDR3 DNA reads TGTGCCAGCTCACCCCACAGGGACGACGAGCAGTACTTC. Supplemented by reference TRBV18 and TRBJ2-7, the full variable domain reads NAGVMQNPRHLVRRRGQEARLRCSPMKGHSHVYWYRQLPEEGLKFMVYLQKENIIDESGMPKERFSAEFPKEGPSILRIQQVVRGDSAAYFCASSPHRDDEQYFGPGTRLTVT.

This clone appeared a few times. The chain couples TRBV29-1 to TRBJ2-1, with 13 nucleotides matching TRBD2. The CDR3 contains 16 residues. J was trimmed by 0 bases and V by 4 bases; bases with no gene match: 3. CDR1 SQVTM and CDR2 ANQGSEA come from the germline V gene. CDR3 sequence reads: CSVGLAGGSSYNEQFF. The DNA of the CDR3 is TGCAGCGTTGGACTAGCGGGAGGAAGCTCCTACAATGAGCAGTTCTTC.

The chain recombines TRBV19 with TRBJ2-3, with TRBD2 identical over 8 bases. This CDR3 is 15 amino acids long. V dropped 3 bases and J dropped 6; count of bases not matched to a gene: 8. CDR1 LNHDA and CDR2 SQIVND come from the germline V gene (reference sequence). For the CDR3, the DNA is TGTGCCAGTAGTATTATAGCGGGGAGGAGGGATACGCAGTATTTT. The encoded protein is CASSIIAGRRDTQYF.

V is TRBV5-4 and J is TRBJ2-1; D may be TRBD2 (5 bases). The CDR3 spans 14 residues. The V and J ends lost 4 bases and 6 bases respectively, with 14 bases between them. CDR1 and CDR2 (germline): SGHNT, YYREEE (reference sequence). CDR3 nucleotides: TGTGCCAGCAGCCCAGGAGAGGGCCGCAATGAGCAGTTCTTC. This sequence encodes CASSPGEGRNEQFF.

This clone was seen only a few times. V usage is TRBV7-2 and J usage is TRBJ2-1; 7 bases agree with TRBD2. J gave up 6 bases and V 5 bases, and 4 bases lay outside the gene matches. CDR1 is SGHTA, CDR2 FQGNSA, per germline. The CDR3 consists of 13 residues. CDR3 sequence: CASSTSGGNEQFF. The CDR3 DNA reads as TGTGCCAGCAGCACATCGGGAGGCAATGAGCAGTTCTTC. The whole variable domain, remainder taken from reference TRBV7-2 and TRBJ2-1, is GAGVSQSPSNKVTEKGKDVELRCDPISGHTALYWYRQSLGQGLEFLIYFQGNSAPDKSGLPSDRFSAERTGGSVSTLTIQRTQQEDSAVYLCASSTSGGNEQFFGPGTRLTVL.

This clone was found a few times. This chain links TRBV7-2 with TRBJ2-2, with 9 bases lining up with TRBD2. Trimming at V came to 2 bases and at J to 5 bases, leaving 9 bases not matched to a gene. Germline CDR1 SGHTA, CDR2 FQGNSA. This CDR3 contains 17 residues. The CDR3 DNA reads as TGTGCCAGCAGCTTATTTAGCGGGGGCTGGGGGACCGGGGAGCTGTTTTTT. Amino acids: CASSLFSGGWGTGELFF.

The gene calls are TRBV7-2 and TRBJ2-1, with D perhaps TRBD2 (5 bases). Germline CDR1 is SGHTA and CDR2 is FQGNSA. Trimming left V 3 bases short and J 3 bases short, with 12 bases between. The CDR3 spans 15 residues. The chain's CDR3 is CASSFLALRYNEQFF. As DNA, the CDR3 is TGTGCCAGCAGCTTTCTAGCACTCCGCTACAATGAGCAGTTCTTC. Together with reference TRBV7-2 and TRBJ2-1, the CDR3 gives the full variable domain: GAGVSQSPSNKVTEKGKDVELRCDPISGHTALYWYRQSLGQGLEFLIYFQGNSAPDKSGLPSDRFSAERTGGSVSTLTIQRTQQEDSAVYLCASSFLALRYNEQFFGPGTRLTVL.

This clone was seen only a few times. The gene calls are TRBV15 and TRBJ2-2, with TRBD2 matching 11 bases. The V segment lost 4 bases and the J segment 5 bases; nucleotides outside the gene matches: 15. Germline CDR1 is LNHNV and CDR2 is YYDKDF (reference sequence). CDR3 size: 19 residues. DNA of the CDR3: TGTGCCACCAGCACCCTGCGTTTAGCGGGAGGGCCGATAACCGGGGAGCTGTTTTTT. Translation: CATSTLRLAGGPITGELFF.

This clone was seen a handful of times. The chain carries TRBV7-9 and TRBJ2-3; D not resolved. In germline, CDR1 is SEHNR, CDR2 FQNEAQ (reference sequence). The ends were cut back, 5 bases at V and 2 bases at J, with 11 bases in the middle. The CDR3 length is 14 residues. This chain's CDR3 is CASSEKILTDTQYF. For the CDR3, the DNA is TGTGCCAGCAGCGAGAAGATCCTCACAGATACGCAGTATTTT. The whole variable domain, remainder taken from reference TRBV7-9 and TRBJ2-3, is DTGVSQNPRHKITKRGQNVTFRCDPISEHNRLYWYRQTLGQGPEFLTYFQNEAQLEKSRLLSDRFSAERPKGSFSTLEIQRTEQGDSAMYLCASSEKILTDTQYFGPGTRLTVL.

This sequence joins TRBV2 and TRBJ2-3; no reliable D call. The germline V and J ends were trimmed by 7 bases and 4 bases, with 15 bases remaining between them. The CDR3 totals 14 residues. Germline lookup yields CDR1 SNHLY and CDR2 FYNNEI. CDR3 nucleotide sequence: TGTGCCAGCACGTCGGGTCCCTTGGCAGATACGCAGTATTTT. Translated, it gives CASTSGPLADTQYF.

This sequence joins TRBV7-9 and TRBJ2-6, with TRBD1 as a possible D gene (7 bases). Germline V gene sequence: CDR1 SEHNR, CDR2 FQNEAQ (reference sequence). V gave up 8 bases and J gave up 0 bases, with 17 bases separating them. The length of the CDR3 is 17 residues. CDR3 DNA sequence: TGTGCCAGCCCCCCAGGGGGGTATCTCTCTGGGGCCAACGTCCTGACTTTC. Its protein is CASPPGGYLSGANVLTF.

The CDR3 here is CSVAGGGSVHEQYF. In DNA, the CDR3 is TGCAGCGTTGCTGGGGGCGGGTCCGTCCACGAGCAGTACTTC. This chain links TRBV29-1 with TRBJ2-7, with a tentative D call TRBD1 (6 bases). The CDR3 is 14 residues long. Trimming took 4 bases from V and 5 from J, leaving 18 bases between them. In germline, CDR1 is SQVTM, CDR2 ANQGSEA.

This chain links TRBV30 with TRBJ2-1; 11 positions match TRBD2. Per the germline V gene, CDR1 is GTSNPN and CDR2 is SVGIG (reference sequence). The CDR3 has 13 amino acids. The V segment lost 5 bases and the J segment 5 bases; nucleotides outside the gene matches: 2. DNA of the CDR3: TGTGCCTGGGTGACTAGCGGGGACAATGAGCAGTTCTTC. Translated: CAWVTSGDNEQFF.

This clone turned up a few times. The CDR3 DNA is TGTGCCAGCACAGGGACCTACGAGCAGTACTTC. Translated: CASTGTYEQYF. The J gene is TRBJ2-7, the V gene TRBV6-5, with D possibly being TRBD1 (5 bases). CDR1 and CDR2 (germline): MNHEY, SVGAGI. V was trimmed by 7 bases and J by 2 bases, leaving 6 bases between them. The CDR3 length is 11 residues.

The V call is TRBV30, the J call TRBJ2-5; 11 bases match TRBD2. J was trimmed by 6 bases and V by 3 bases; bases with no gene match: 9. The CDR3 has 15 residues. Germline V lookup: CDR1 GTSNPN, CDR2 SVGIG (reference sequence). CDR3 residues: CAWRLAGGPEKTQYF. Written as DNA, the CDR3 is TGTGCCTGGAGGTTAGCGGGGGGGCCCGAAAAGACCCAGTACTTC.

This clone was counted a few times. This chain uses TRBV6-6 with TRBJ1-5; 10 nucleotides align to TRBD1. CDR3 length: 15 amino acids. The junction had 7 bases not matched to a gene; V was cut back by 7 bases and J by 4 bases. The V gene's germline CDR1 is MNHNY and CDR2 SVGAGI (reference sequence). In DNA, the CDR3 is TGTGCCAGCATGACCTGGACAGGGGGTAATCAGCCCCAGCATTTT. Translated: CASMTWTGGNQPQHF.

This clone was seen only a few times. The chain has TRBV28 and TRBJ2-7; D is unclear. The germline gives CDR1 MDHEN, CDR2 SYDVKM. The CDR3 is 13 amino acids. V lost 9 bases, J lost 1 base, and 13 bases lay in between. CDR3 sequence (DNA): TGTGCCAGTCTCCAGGCTGATTCCTACGAGCAGTACTTC. Encoded protein: CASLQADSYEQYF.

The chain combines TRBV5-1 with TRBJ2-1; D might be TRBD2 (5 bases). Germline CDR1 is SGHRS and CDR2 is YFSETQ. The CDR3 runs to 14 residues. Trimming shortened V by 0 bases and J by 9 bases, and 13 bases separated the two germline ends. The DNA of the CDR3 is TGCGCCAGCAGCTTGGGAGGGATAGGTTCTGAGCAGTTCTTC. Amino acids: CASSLGGIGSEQFF.

The chain uses TRBV16 and TRBJ1-5; D remains ambiguous. CDR3 length: 16 amino acids. Per germline, CDR1 KGHSY and CDR2 FQNENV. The ends were cut back, 3 bases at V and 0 bases at J, with 12 bases in the middle. The CDR3 is CASSQRQGSSNQPQHF. The CDR3 region has the DNA TGTGCCAGCAGCCAGAGGCAAGGGAGTAGCAATCAGCCCCAGCATTTT.

This clone was detected only a few times. This chain connects TRBV6-1 to TRBJ2-1, with 8 bases that match TRBD2. Looked up from germline, CDR1 is MNHNS and CDR2 is SASEGT. Unmatched junction bases numbered 9, after V lost 1 base and J lost 1 base. There are 18 residues in the CDR3. CDR3 DNA sequence: TGTGCCAGCAGTGAAGAGTTAGCGGGATATCGTTCCTACAATGAGCAGTTCTTC. Translated, it gives CASSEELAGYRSYNEQFF.

This chain uses TRBV4-3 with TRBJ1-1; D gene unclear. Looked up from germline, CDR1 is LGHNA and CDR2 is YSLEER. Trimming pared 0 bases from V and 7 bases from J, leaving 12 bases between. The CDR3 is made up of 14 amino acids. The CDR3 region has the DNA TGCGCCAGCAGCCAAGAAGTGTGGCAGTTTGAAGCTTTCTTT. Encoded protein: CASSQEVWQFEAFF.

The chain couples TRBV5-1 to TRBJ2-7, with D hard to call. Germline CDR1 and CDR2: SGHRS and YFSETQ. Trimming pared 1 base from V and 3 bases from J, leaving 8 bases between. The CDR3 totals 13 residues. CDR3 region: CASSLSPSYEQYF. The CDR3 coding sequence is TGCGCCAGCAGCTTGAGCCCTAGCTACGAGCAGTACTTC.

This chain uses TRBV5-1 with TRBJ2-7; TRBD1 agrees at 9 bases. Trimming cost V 0 bases and J 6 bases; bases outside gene matches: 4. CDR3 length: 14 amino acids. Germline values: CDR1 SGHRS, CDR2 YFSETQ. The CDR3 loop is CASSLVDRGSEQYF. CDR3 nucleotides: TGCGCCAGCAGCTTGGTGGACAGGGGTAGCGAGCAGTACTTC.